The 3 T cell receptor beta chains below were found in one sample sequenced in a study of response to subunit inactivated influenza vaccine. Using its own MiXCR run on the RT-PCR reads, TCRdb lists one record per CDR3 protein. The table records 500,000 to 650,000 distinct CDR3 sequences, around 8% of them present only once. Sequencing was performed on PBMCs from blood, taken around 25 months after vaccination. These receptors were obtained from a man between 50 and 69 years old who received an inactivated influenza vaccine.

This chain connects TRBV20-1 to TRBJ2-3; tentative D call: TRBD2 (5 bases). V lost 6 bases and J 0 bases, leaving 16 bases between the germline ends. Germline V lookup: CDR1 DFQATT, CDR2 SNEGSKA (reference sequence). This CDR3 is 15 amino acids long. Written as DNA, the CDR3 is TGCAGTGCGAGGGCTACTCGTGGCAGCACAGATACGCAGTATTTT. It is translated as CSARATRGSTDTQYF.

This clonotype has more than one count but fewer than ten. The chain combines TRBV7-2 with TRBJ2-7; 10 bases are a match to TRBD2. The V gene end was trimmed by 4 bases and the J gene end by 2 bases; junction bases not matched to a gene: 8. CDR3 length: 16 amino acids. Germline CDR1 and CDR2: SGHTA and FQGNSA. For the CDR3, the DNA is TGTGCCAGCAGCTCTAGACTAGCGGGTAACCCCTACGAGCAGTACTTC. It specifies CASSSRLAGNPYEQYF.

With respect to this clonotype: This clone may be a read error of a much larger clone one base away. This chain joins TRBV4-1 and TRBJ1-5; D uncertain. The CDR3 totals 15 residues. Trimming left V 0 bases short and J 6 bases short, with 12 bases between. The germline V gene encodes CDR1 MGHRA and CDR2 YSYEKL. This chain's CDR3 is CASSQEQVGSQPQHF. The DNA of the CDR3 is TGCGCCAGCAGCCAAGAGCAGGTAGGATCTCAGCCCCAGCATTTT.